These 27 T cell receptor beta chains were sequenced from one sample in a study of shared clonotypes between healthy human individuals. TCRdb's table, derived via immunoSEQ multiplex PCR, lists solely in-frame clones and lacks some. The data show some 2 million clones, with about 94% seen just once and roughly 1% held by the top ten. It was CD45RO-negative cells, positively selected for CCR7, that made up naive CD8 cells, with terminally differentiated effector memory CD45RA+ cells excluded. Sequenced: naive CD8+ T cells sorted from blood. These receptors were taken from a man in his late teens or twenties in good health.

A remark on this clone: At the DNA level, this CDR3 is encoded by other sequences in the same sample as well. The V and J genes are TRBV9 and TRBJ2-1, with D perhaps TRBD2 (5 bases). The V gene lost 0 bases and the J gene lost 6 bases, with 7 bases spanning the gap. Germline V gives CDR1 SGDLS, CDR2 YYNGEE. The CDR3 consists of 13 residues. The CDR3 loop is CASSVDLANEQFF. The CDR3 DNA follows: TGTGCCAGCAGCGTAGATCTAGCCAATGAGCAGTTCTTC.

The CDR3 DNA reads TGTGCCAGCAGCCAGGCGGGGTCCTCTGGAAACACCATATATTTT. Translating gives CASSQAGSSGNTIYF. V is TRBV6-5 and J is TRBJ1-3; D unclear. CDR1 is MNHEY, CDR2 SVGAGI, per germline. This CDR3 has 15 residues. The V and J ends lost 6 bases and 0 bases respectively, with 12 bases between them.

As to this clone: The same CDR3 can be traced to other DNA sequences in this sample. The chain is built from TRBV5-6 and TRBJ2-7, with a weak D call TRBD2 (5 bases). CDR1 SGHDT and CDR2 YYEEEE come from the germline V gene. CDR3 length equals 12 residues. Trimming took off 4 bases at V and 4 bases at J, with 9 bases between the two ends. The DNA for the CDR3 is TGTGCCAGCAGCCTTGGACTTTACGAGCAGTACTTC. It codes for CASSLGLYEQYF.

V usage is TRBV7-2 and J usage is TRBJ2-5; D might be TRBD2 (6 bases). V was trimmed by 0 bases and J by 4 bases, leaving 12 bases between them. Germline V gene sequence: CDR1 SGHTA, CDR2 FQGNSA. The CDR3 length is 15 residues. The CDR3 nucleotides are TGTGCCAGCAGCTTAGCCTTTGGGAGGTCAGAGACCCAGTACTTC. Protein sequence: CASSLAFGRSETQYF. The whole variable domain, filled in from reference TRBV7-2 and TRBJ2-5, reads GAGVSQSPSNKVTEKGKDVELRCDPISGHTALYWYRQSLGQGLEFLIYFQGNSAPDKSGLPSDRFSAERTGGSVSTLTIQRTQQEDSAVYLCASSLAFGRSETQYFGPGTRLLVL.

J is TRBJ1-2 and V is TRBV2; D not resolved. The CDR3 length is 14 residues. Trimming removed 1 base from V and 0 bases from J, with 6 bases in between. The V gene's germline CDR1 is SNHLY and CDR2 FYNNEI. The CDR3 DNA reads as TGTGCCAGCAGTGAAGGTTTGGCTAACTATGGCTACACCTTC. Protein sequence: CASSEGLANYGYTF.

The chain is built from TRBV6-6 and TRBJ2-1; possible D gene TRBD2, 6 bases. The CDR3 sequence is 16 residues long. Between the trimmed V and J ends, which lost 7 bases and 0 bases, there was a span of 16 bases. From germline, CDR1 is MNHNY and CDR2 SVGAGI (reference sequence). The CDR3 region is CASTILATTSYNEQFF. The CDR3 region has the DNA TGTGCCAGCACCATACTAGCTACTACCTCCTACAATGAGCAGTTCTTC.

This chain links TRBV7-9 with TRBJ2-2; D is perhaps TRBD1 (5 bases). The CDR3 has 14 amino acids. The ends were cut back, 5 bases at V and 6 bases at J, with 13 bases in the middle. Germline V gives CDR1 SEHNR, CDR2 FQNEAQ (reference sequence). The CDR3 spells CASSASSGSGELFF. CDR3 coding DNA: TGTGCCAGCAGCGCAAGTTCAGGGTCCGGGGAGCTGTTTTTT.

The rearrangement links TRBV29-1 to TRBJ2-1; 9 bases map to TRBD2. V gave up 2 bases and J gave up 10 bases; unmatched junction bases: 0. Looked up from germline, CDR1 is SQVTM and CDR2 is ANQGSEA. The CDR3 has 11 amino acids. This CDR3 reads CSVELAGEQFF. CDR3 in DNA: TGCAGCGTTGAACTAGCGGGGGAGCAGTTCTTC.

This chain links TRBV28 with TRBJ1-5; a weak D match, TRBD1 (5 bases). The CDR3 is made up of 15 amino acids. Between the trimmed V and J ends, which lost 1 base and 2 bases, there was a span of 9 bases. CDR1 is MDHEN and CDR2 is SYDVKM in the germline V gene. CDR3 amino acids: CASSLFVGGNQPQHF. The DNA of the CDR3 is TGTGCCAGCAGTTTATTTGTGGGGGGCAATCAGCCCCAGCATTTT.

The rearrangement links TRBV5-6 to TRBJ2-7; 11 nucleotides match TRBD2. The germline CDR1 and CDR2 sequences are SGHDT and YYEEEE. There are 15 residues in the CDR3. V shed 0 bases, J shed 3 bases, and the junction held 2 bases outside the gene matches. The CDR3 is CASSLELAGVYEQYF. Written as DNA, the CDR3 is TGTGCCAGCAGCTTGGAACTAGCGGGGGTCTACGAGCAGTACTTC.

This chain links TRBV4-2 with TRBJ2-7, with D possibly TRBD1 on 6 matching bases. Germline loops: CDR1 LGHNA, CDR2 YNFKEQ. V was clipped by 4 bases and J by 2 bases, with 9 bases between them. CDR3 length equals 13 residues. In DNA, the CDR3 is TGTGCCAGCAGCCTTTGGACAGCCTACGAGCAGTACTTC. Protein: CASSLWTAYEQYF.

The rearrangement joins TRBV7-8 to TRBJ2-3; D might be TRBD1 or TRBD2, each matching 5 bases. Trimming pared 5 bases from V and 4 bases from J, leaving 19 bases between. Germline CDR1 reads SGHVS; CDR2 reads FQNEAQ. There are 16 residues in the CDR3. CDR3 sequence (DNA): TGTGCCAGCAGCCCGAAGGGAGACAGATTCCCAGATACGCAGTATTTT. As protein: CASSPKGDRFPDTQYF.

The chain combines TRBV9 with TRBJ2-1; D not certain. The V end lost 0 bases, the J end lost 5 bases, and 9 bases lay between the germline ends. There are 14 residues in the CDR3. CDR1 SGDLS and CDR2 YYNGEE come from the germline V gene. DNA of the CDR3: TGTGCCAGCAGCGTAGGTGGGGATAACAATGAGCAGTTCTTC. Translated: CASSVGGDNNEQFF.

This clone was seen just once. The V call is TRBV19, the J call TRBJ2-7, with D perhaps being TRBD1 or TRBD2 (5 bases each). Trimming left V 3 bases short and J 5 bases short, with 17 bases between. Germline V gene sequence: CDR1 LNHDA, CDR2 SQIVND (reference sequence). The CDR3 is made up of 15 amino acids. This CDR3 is CASSIGASWNDEQYF. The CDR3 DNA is TGTGCCAGTAGTATTGGGGCTAGCTGGAACGACGAGCAGTACTTC.

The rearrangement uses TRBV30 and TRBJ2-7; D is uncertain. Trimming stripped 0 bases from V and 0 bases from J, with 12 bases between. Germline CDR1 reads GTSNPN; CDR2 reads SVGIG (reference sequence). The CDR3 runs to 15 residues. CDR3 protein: CAWSVSGLSSYEQYF. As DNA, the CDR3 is TGTGCCTGGAGTGTGTCTGGCCTCAGCTCCTACGAGCAGTACTTC.

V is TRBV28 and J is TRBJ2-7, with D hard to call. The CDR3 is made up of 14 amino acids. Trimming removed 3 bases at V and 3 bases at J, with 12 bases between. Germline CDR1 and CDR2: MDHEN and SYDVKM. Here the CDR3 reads CASSFASDGYEQYF. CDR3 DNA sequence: TGTGCCAGCAGTTTCGCAAGCGACGGCTACGAGCAGTACTTC. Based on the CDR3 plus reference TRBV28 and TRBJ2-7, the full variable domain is DVKVTQSSRYLVKRTGEKVFLECVQDMDHENMFWYRQDPGLGLRLIYFSYDVKMKEKGDIPEGYSVSREKKERFSLILESASTNQTSMYLCASSFASDGYEQYFGPGTRLTVT.

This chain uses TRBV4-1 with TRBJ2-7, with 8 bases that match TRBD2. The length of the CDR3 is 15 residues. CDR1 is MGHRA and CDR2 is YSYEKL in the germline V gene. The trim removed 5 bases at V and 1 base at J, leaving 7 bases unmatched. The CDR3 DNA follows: TGCGCCAGCAGCACCAGCGGGAGTAGGTCCTACGAGCAGTACTTC. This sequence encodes CASSTSGSRSYEQYF.

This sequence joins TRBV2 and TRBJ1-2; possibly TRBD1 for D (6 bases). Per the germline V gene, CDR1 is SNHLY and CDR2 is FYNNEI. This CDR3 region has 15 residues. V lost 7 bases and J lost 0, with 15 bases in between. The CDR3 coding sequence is TGTGCCAGCACCCTTAGGACAGAAGCTAACTATGGCTACACCTTC. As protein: CASTLRTEANYGYTF.

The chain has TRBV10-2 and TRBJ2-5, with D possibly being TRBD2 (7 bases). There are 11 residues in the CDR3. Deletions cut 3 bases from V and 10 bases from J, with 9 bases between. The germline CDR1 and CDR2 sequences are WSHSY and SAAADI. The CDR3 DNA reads TGCGCCAGCAGTGAAGGGGGGGACCAGTACTTC. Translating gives CASSEGGDQYF.

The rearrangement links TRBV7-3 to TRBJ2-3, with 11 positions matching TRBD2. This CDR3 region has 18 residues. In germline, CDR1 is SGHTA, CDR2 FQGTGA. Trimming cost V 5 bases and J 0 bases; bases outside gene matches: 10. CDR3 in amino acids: CASSPGLAGGISTDTQYF. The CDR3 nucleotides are TGTGCCAGCAGCCCCGGCCTAGCGGGGGGTATTAGCACAGATACGCAGTATTTT.

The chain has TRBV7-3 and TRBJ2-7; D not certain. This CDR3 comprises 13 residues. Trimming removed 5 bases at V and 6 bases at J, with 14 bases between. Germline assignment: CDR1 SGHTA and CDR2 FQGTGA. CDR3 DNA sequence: TGTGCCAGCAGCATAAACCCGGGTGGCGAGCAGTACTTC. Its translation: CASSINPGGEQYF.

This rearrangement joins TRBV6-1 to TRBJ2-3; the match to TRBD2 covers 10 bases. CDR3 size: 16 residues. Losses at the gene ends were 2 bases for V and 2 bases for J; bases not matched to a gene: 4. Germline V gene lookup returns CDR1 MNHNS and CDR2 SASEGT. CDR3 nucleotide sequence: TGTGCCAGCAGTGAACTCACTAGCGGGACCACAGATACGCAGTATTTT. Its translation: CASSELTSGTTDTQYF.

CDR3 DNA: TGTGCCAGCAGCTTAATCGCGTCGGGAGAGACCCAGTACTTC. This sequence encodes CASSLIASGETQYF. The J gene is TRBJ2-5, the V gene TRBV13; D unclear. The germline V and J ends were trimmed by 2 bases and 4 bases, with 11 bases remaining between them. CDR1 is PRHDT, CDR2 FYEKMQ, per germline (reference sequence). CDR3 length: 14 residues.

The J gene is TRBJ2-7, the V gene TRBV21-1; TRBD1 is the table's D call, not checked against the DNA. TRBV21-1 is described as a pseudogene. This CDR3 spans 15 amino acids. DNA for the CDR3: TGTGCCAGCAGCGCCCGGACAGGGGAACCCTACGAGCAGTACTTC. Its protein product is CASSARTGEPYEQYF.

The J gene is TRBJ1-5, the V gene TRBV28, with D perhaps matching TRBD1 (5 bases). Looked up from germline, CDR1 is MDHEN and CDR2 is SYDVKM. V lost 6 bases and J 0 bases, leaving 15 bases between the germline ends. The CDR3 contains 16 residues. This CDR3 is CASRETVGASNQPQHF. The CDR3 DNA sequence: TGTGCCAGCAGAGAGACAGTTGGAGCTAGCAATCAGCCCCAGCATTTT.

The CDR3 sequence is CASSPELGGTYEQYF. CDR3 nucleotide sequence: TGTGCCAGTAGTCCGGAACTTGGCGGTACCTACGAGCAGTACTTC. The chain links TRBV19 to TRBJ2-7; the D is unclear. V lost 5 bases and J lost 2, with 16 bases in between. The CDR3 runs 15 residues. Per the germline V gene, CDR1 is LNHDA and CDR2 is SQIVND (reference sequence).

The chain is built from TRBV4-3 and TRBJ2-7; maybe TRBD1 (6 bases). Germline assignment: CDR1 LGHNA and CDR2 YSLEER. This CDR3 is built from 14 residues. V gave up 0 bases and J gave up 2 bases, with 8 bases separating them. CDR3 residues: CASSQDPGAYEQYF. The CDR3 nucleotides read TGCGCCAGCAGCCAAGACCCAGGGGCCTACGAGCAGTACTTC.